A single sample gave rise to the 11 T cell receptor beta chains below, sequenced in a study of OX40 agonist ivuxolimab in advanced cancers. Only in-frame clones appear in the TCRdb table, and some are missing; sequencing was by immunoSEQ multiplex PCR. The repertoire includes 100,000 to 120,000 clones, approximately 89% of them detected once, and 0.27% sits in the top ten. Sequenced here: CD4+ or CD8+ T cells sorted from blood, sampled in a trial of the OX40 agonist ivuxolimab. The receptors derive from an adult with an advanced solid tumor such as melanoma, head and neck, liver or kidney cancer.

The CDR3 sequence is CASSYFRGRNQPQHF. The CDR3 nucleotides are TGTGCCAGCAGCTACTTTCGGGGACGCAATCAGCCCCAGCATTTT. The chain uses TRBV11-2 and TRBJ1-5, with D possibly being TRBD1 (5 bases). V shed 4 bases and J shed 2 bases, with 12 bases lying between them. Germline loops: CDR1 SGHAT, CDR2 FQNNGV. The CDR3 contains 15 residues.

This rearrangement joins TRBV5-1 to TRBJ2-5; no clear D gene. The CDR3 runs to 15 residues. Looked up from germline, CDR1 is SGHRS and CDR2 is YFSETQ. V was pared by 0 bases and J by 3 bases, with 12 bases between. CDR3 in DNA: TGCGCCAGCAGCTTGGGGGCACGCGATAAAGAGACCCAGTACTTC. It is translated as CASSLGARDKETQYF.

The J gene is TRBJ1-1, the V gene TRBV28, with TRBD1 as a possible D gene (6 bases). The CDR3 contains 15 residues. Per germline, CDR1 MDHEN and CDR2 SYDVKM. V gave up 3 bases and J gave up 2 bases, with 13 bases separating them. In nucleotides, the CDR3 is TGTGCCAGCAGTTTTATCGGGGACAAAAACACTGAAGCTTTCTTT. Amino acids: CASSFIGDKNTEAFF.

The gene calls are TRBV19 and TRBJ1-1; no clear D. V was clipped by 8 bases and J by 1 base, with 5 bases between them. The CDR3 sequence is 11 residues long. Per the germline V gene, CDR1 is LNHDA and CDR2 is SQIVND (reference sequence). The CDR3 sequence: CASDGNTEAFF. In DNA form, the CDR3 reads TGTGCCAGTGACGGGAACACTGAAGCTTTCTTT.

This clone was picked up one time. V usage is TRBV5-5 and J usage is TRBJ1-5, with 11 bases that match TRBD1. The germline gives CDR1 SGHKS, CDR2 YYEKEE (reference sequence). V gave up 3 bases and J gave up 0 bases; unmatched junction bases: 5. This CDR3 comprises 17 residues. CDR3 amino acids: CASSYGQGADSNQPQHF. CDR3 coding DNA: TGTGCCAGCAGCTATGGACAGGGGGCTGATAGCAATCAGCCCCAGCATTTT.

This clone showed up just once. The chain employs TRBV7-2 and TRBJ1-1; 7 bases line up with TRBD1. CDR3 length equals 15 residues. Germline trimming cut 2 bases from V and 4 bases from J; bases unmatched to any gene: 7. Per germline, CDR1 SGHTA and CDR2 FQGNSA. The CDR3 sequence: CASSLIEGAVTEAFF. DNA for the CDR3: TGTGCCAGCAGCTTAATTGAGGGGGCGGTCACTGAAGCTTTCTTT.

This chain joins TRBV19 and TRBJ2-2; D unclear. The CDR3 sequence is 16 residues long. The ends were cut back, 6 bases at V and 3 bases at J, with 17 bases in the middle. Per the germline V gene, CDR1 is LNHDA and CDR2 is SQIVND (reference sequence). The CDR3 DNA follows: TGTGCCAGTAGCCGCATGATTATCGAACACACCGGGGAGCTGTTTTTT. Its protein product is CASSRMIIEHTGELFF.

This clone was observed once. The chain has TRBV29-1 and TRBJ2-7, with a possible D match to TRBD2 (5 bases). Trimming cost V 0 bases and J 3 bases, with 12 bases left between them. The CDR3 loop spans 14 amino acids. Germline V gene sequence: CDR1 SQVTM, CDR2 ANQGSEA. The chain's CDR3 is CSVEDQRANYEQYF. The CDR3 DNA is TGCAGCGTTGAAGATCAGAGGGCCAACTACGAGCAGTACTTC.

The chain uses TRBV6-5 and TRBJ2-5; no firm D call. Germline CDR1 and CDR2: MNHEY and SVGAGI. The V gene lost 0 bases and the J gene lost 2 bases, with 4 bases spanning the gap. This CDR3 is 13 amino acids long. The CDR3 protein is CASSYSLQETQYF. The CDR3 coding sequence is TGTGCCAGCAGTTACTCGCTTCAAGAGACCCAGTACTTC.

This rearrangement joins TRBV9 to TRBJ1-1, with D possibly matching TRBD1 (6 bases). The germline V gene has CDR1 SGDLS and CDR2 YYNGEE. This CDR3 contains 15 residues. Trimming cost V 3 bases and J 6 bases, with 18 bases left between them. CDR3 region: CASSARQAQGSEAFF. CDR3 in DNA: TGTGCCAGCAGCGCCCGACAGGCTCAGGGTTCTGAAGCTTTCTTT.

This chain connects TRBV2 to TRBJ2-7; 7 bases map to TRBD2. Germline V lookup: CDR1 SNHLY, CDR2 FYNNEI. The junction had 8 bases not matched to a gene; V was cut back by 6 bases and J by 6 bases. The CDR3 consists of 13 residues. The CDR3 sequence: CASRVDGGGEQYF. The CDR3 coding sequence is TGTGCCAGCAGGGTTGATGGGGGGGGCGAGCAGTACTTC.